Shown below are 21 T cell receptor beta chains from a single sample sequenced in a study of monozygotic twins with inflammatory bowel disease. For each CDR3 protein, TCRdb gives one entry from its re-call of the 5' RACE reads, without DNA. The data show approximately 400,000 distinct CDR3 sequences, and the top ten clones hold 2% to 2.5%. The sequencing sample was made of blood. These receptors all come from a human donor with ulcerative colitis or Crohn's disease, or a healthy co-twin of an affected twin (not recorded which).

This rearrangement joins TRBV12-5 to TRBJ2-3; TCRdb names TRBD1, which stays unverified in the absence of DNA. Per the germline V gene, CDR1 is LGHNT and CDR2 is FRNRAP. The CDR3 consists of 17 residues. Here the CDR3 reads CASGLVLGQGSTDTQYF.

This chain joins TRBV5-4 and TRBJ2-7; TCRdb's D call, TRBD1, is unchecked because there is no DNA. The CDR3 extends over 13 amino acids. In germline, CDR1 is SGHNT, CDR2 YYREEE (reference sequence). The CDR3 sequence is CASRQGTGYEQYF.

V is TRBV20-1 and J is TRBJ2-3. CDR3 length: 13 residues. The germline gives CDR1 DFQATT, CDR2 SNEGSKA (reference sequence). This CDR3 is CSAKGASTDTQYF.

The chain links TRBV20-1 to TRBJ2-5. The CDR3 is 13 amino acids. The germline gives CDR1 DFQATT, CDR2 SNEGSKA (reference sequence). The CDR3 sequence is CSARVDSRETQYF.

The genes are TRBV4-3 and TRBJ2-1; TCRdb outputs TRBD2, but without DNA this stays unchecked. Germline V CDR1 and CDR2: LGHNA, YSLEER. The CDR3 consists of 16 residues. The CDR3 spells CASSQGTSSQDNEQFF.

The chain links TRBV4-1 to TRBJ2-7; TCRdb's D call, TRBD1, is unchecked because there is no DNA. This CDR3 has 16 residues. Germline CDR1 reads MGHRA; CDR2 reads YSYEKL. CDR3: CASSQVRGGPSYEQYF.

The V gene is TRBV7-9, the J gene TRBJ1-3; TCRdb's assignment of TRBD1 cannot be checked, as there is no DNA. The CDR3 has 13 residues. Germline V lookup: CDR1 SEHNR, CDR2 FQNEAQ (reference sequence). The CDR3 loop is CASSRTGRNTIYF.

The chain employs TRBV7-9 and TRBJ2-2. The CDR3 is 14 residues long. Germline lookup yields CDR1 SEHNR and CDR2 FQNEAQ (reference sequence). CDR3 sequence reads: CASRPESYTGELFF.

J is TRBJ2-7 and V is TRBV10-3; absent DNA, TCRdb's TRBD1 call cannot be checked. The germline gives CDR1 ENHRY, CDR2 SYGVKD. This CDR3 has 16 amino acids. The CDR3 spells CAISESLRGSQYEQYF.

The chain carries TRBV5-1 and TRBJ1-2. The CDR3 contains 13 residues. CDR1 and CDR2 from the germline V gene are SGHRS and YFSETQ. The CDR3 reads CASSLDGRSIYTF.

The rearrangement joins TRBV5-6 to TRBJ1-5; TCRdb calls TRBD1, which cannot be checked without DNA. Per germline, CDR1 SGHDT and CDR2 YYEEEE. This CDR3 has 15 amino acids. The CDR3 spells CASSLGRGPNQPQHF.

The chain employs TRBV30 and TRBJ2-4; the TCRdb call, TRBD1, lacks DNA for checking. The V gene's germline CDR1 is GTSNPN and CDR2 SVGIG (reference sequence). CDR3 length: 13 residues. This CDR3 reads CAWSVEGYSIQYF.

J is TRBJ1-3 and V is TRBV20-1; the D call from TCRdb, TRBD1, cannot be confirmed without DNA. CDR1 is DFQATT, CDR2 SNEGSKA, per germline (reference sequence). The CDR3 loop spans 16 amino acids. Here the CDR3 reads CSARGPPTGTGNTIYF.

The chain employs TRBV11-1 and TRBJ1-4. The CDR3 consists of 13 residues. Germline lookup yields CDR1 SGHAT and CDR2 FQDESV (reference sequence). The CDR3 sequence is CASSLGPEEKLFF.

The chain has TRBV5-1 and TRBJ2-2; TCRdb gives TRBD2 as the D gene, but with no DNA this cannot be confirmed. In germline, CDR1 is SGHRS, CDR2 YFSETQ. The CDR3 consists of 19 residues. The CDR3 loop reads CASSLAQLAGWSNTGELFF. The complete variable domain, with remaining parts taken from reference TRBV5-1 and TRBJ2-2, reads KAGVTQTPRYLIKTRGQQVTLSCSPISGHRSVSWYQQTPGQGLQFLFEYFSETQRNKGNFPGRFSGRQFSNSRSEMNVSTLELGDSALYLCASSLAQLAGWSNTGELFFGEGSRLTVL.

V is TRBV20-1 and J is TRBJ2-4. The CDR3 contains 13 residues. CDR1 and CDR2 (germline): DFQATT, SNEGSKA (reference sequence). The CDR3 here is CSAANLAKNIQYF.

The V call is TRBV10-3, the J call TRBJ2-7; as DNA is missing, the TRBD1 call by TCRdb cannot be tested. This CDR3 has 13 amino acids. The germline gives CDR1 ENHRY, CDR2 SYGVKD. The CDR3 here is CAIRGQGSYEQYF.

This CDR3 is CASSLEAPGNQETQYF. V is TRBV7-2 and J is TRBJ2-5; no DNA is available, so the TRBD1 call from TCRdb remains unchecked. This CDR3 is built from 16 residues. Germline-derived CDR1 and CDR2 are SGHTA and FQGNSA.

This rearrangement joins TRBV5-1 to TRBJ2-7; TCRdb's D call of TRBD2 is untestable without DNA. The CDR3 covers 15 residues. Looked up from germline, CDR1 is SGHRS and CDR2 is YFSETQ. CDR3 residues: CASSLGVLAGTEQYF.

This sequence joins TRBV15 and TRBJ2-3. This CDR3 contains 14 residues. Germline V gives CDR1 LNHNV, CDR2 YYDKDF (reference sequence). CDR3: CATSWDSDTDTQYF.

V is TRBV6-5 and J is TRBJ2-3; TCRdb's D call of TRBD1 is untestable without DNA. CDR3 size: 16 residues. In germline, CDR1 is MNHEY, CDR2 SVGAGI. CDR3 sequence: CASSFLPTGRTDTQYF.